These T cell receptor beta chains were read from a single sample in a study of response to subunit inactivated influenza vaccine. From the RT-PCR reads, TCRdb called clonotypes with MiXCR, one entry per CDR3 protein. The sample carries over 750,000 distinct CDR3 sequences, 21% recorded once. The sample in question was PBMCs from blood, obtained roughly 5 days after vaccination. Receptor source: a man in his fifties or sixties who received an inactivated influenza vaccine. Both conserved end residues are part of each CDR3. D genes are given only for firm matches. Clone size, where shown, is once, few, many, or a class for clones that have expanded.

j_call d_call v_call clone_size cdr3_aa cdr3_nt
TRBJ2-1 NA TRBV20-1 NA CSARDSRGVHNEQFF TGCAGTGCTAGAGATTCCAGGGGGGTCCACAATGAGCAGTTCTTC
TRBJ1-1 NA TRBV6-1 few CASRLRGRQSEAFF TGTGCCAGCAGACTCCGGGGTCGGCAATCTGAAGCTTTCTTT
TRBJ2-4 TRBD1 TRBV12-3/TRBV12-4 many CASSPGQGIRNIQYF TGTGCCAGCAGCCCGGGACAGGGTATTCGGAACATTCAGTACTTC
TRBJ2-5 TRBD2 TRBV20-1 few CSARDSRLAGGRLETQYF TGCAGTGCTAGAGATTCCCGCCTAGCGGGGGGGCGACTGGAGACCCAGTACTTC
TRBJ1-1 NA TRBV6-2/TRBV6-3 few CASSYWAENTEAFF TGTGCCAGCAGTTACTGGGCAGAGAACACTGAAGCTTTCTTT
TRBJ2-5 TRBD2 TRBV2 NA CASSGLAGGETTQETQYF TGTGCCAGCAGTGGACTAGCGGGGGGGGAAACCACCCAAGAGACCCAGTACTTC
TRBJ1-3 TRBD1 TRBV28 NA CASSDDRVGNTIYF TGTGCCAGCAGTGATGACAGGGTAGGAAACACCATATATTTT
TRBJ2-7 NA TRBV29-1 few CSVLNTGTYEQYF TGCAGCGTTCTTAACACTGGGACCTACGAGCAGTACTTC
TRBJ2-3 NA TRBV7-9 NA CASSADRVLSTDTQYF TGTGCCAGCAGCGCAGACAGAGTTCTTAGCACAGATACGCAGTATTTT
TRBJ2-1 TRBD2 TRBV10-3 few CAISDSSGLTYNEQFF TGTGCCATCAGTGACTCCTCGGGACTAACCTACAATGAGCAGTTCTTC
TRBJ2-1 NA TRBV6-2/TRBV6-3 NA CASSYRDTGYNEQFF TGTGCCAGCAGTTACCGGGACACCGGATACAATGAGCAGTTCTTC
TRBJ2-5 NA TRBV20-1 many CSARGSQETQYF TGCAGTGCTAGGGGGTCCCAAGAGACCCAGTACTTC
TRBJ1-2 NA TRBV3-1 few CASSQVEGNYGYTF TGTGCCAGCAGCCAAGTTGAGGGGAACTATGGCTACACCTTC
TRBJ1-1 NA TRBV5-1 few CASNPSGSNTEAFF TGCGCCAGCAATCCGTCGGGGAGCAACACTGAAGCTTTCTTT
TRBJ2-2 TRBD1 TRBV28 many CASSSTGTGRTGELFF TGTGCCAGCAGTTCCACCGGGACAGGGCGCACCGGGGAGCTGTTTTTT
TRBJ2-1 TRBD2 TRBV7-3 few CASSLTHLGLAGGYEQFF TGTGCCAGCAGCTTAACCCACCTCGGACTAGCGGGAGGCTATGAGCAGTTCTTC
TRBJ2-7 NA TRBV7-8 NA CASSLWGQGLRNEQYF TGTGCCAGCAGCTTATGGGGGCAGGGGCTAAGGAACGAGCAGTACTTC
TRBJ2-1 NA TRBV29-1 few CSAEGLYNEQFF TGCAGCGCCGAGGGCCTTTACAATGAGCAGTTCTTC
TRBJ2-1 TRBD2 TRBV5-6 NA CASSYGLADSYNEQFF TGTGCCAGCAGCTACGGACTAGCAGACTCCTACAATGAGCAGTTCTTC
TRBJ2-1 NA TRBV6-1 NA CASSATISYNEQFF TGTGCCAGCAGTGCGACAATCTCCTACAATGAGCAGTTCTTC
TRBJ2-7 NA TRBV28 NA CASSLGWDEQYF TGTGCCAGCAGTCTCGGGTGGGACGAGCAGTACTTC
TRBJ1-2 TRBD1 TRBV6-5 many CASSYVRGTGGNDYTF TGTGCCAGCAGTTACGTTAGGGGAACAGGGGGAAATGACTACACCTTC